This record looks at one T cell receptor beta chain sequence and its context. This entry is derived from a study of cytomegalovirus exposure and HLA in healthy donors. 60 Vbeta and 13 Jbeta primers were used in PCR. Clones were read by immunoSEQ multiplex PCR, and TCRdb kept only the in-frame ones, dropping some. This table has about 130,000 clones, 74% appearing once. CDR1 is GTSNPN, CDR2 SVGIG, per germline (reference sequence). V lost 3 bases and J 4 bases, leaving 9 bases between the germline ends. The CDR3 extends over 12 amino acids. This rearrangement joins TRBV30 to TRBJ1-1; a weak D match, TRBD1 (5 bases). The source of this sequence is a woman aged 50 to 65 in good health and CMV-seropositive. Sequencing input: PBMCs. DNA for the CDR3: TGTGCCTGGAGCGGGGGGAGCACTGAAGCTTTCTTT. Protein sequence: CAWSGGSTEAFF.